This T cell receptor beta chain was sequenced during a study of cytomegalovirus exposure and HLA in healthy donors. The sample holds a few counts of this clone. No antigen is known for it. With 60 Vbeta and 13 Jbeta primers, the PCR was carried out. The table came from immunoSEQ multiplex PCR; TCRdb's copy has only in-frame clones and leaves some out. The table has around 200,000 clones, around four fifths seen once; the top ten hold 2.7%. Germline CDR1 and CDR2: KGHSH and LQKENI. V was pared by 9 bases and J by 2 bases, with 11 bases of the junction left unmatched. This CDR3 comprises 15 residues. Donors counted as nominally healthy when sampled, yet unrecorded immune exposures were likely. Whole-study findings and limits: Among immune exposure information, only CMV serostatus was available. It was reported that the classifier diagnosed cytomegalovirus status with high specificity and sensitivity in both the original and validation cohorts.

The V and J genes are TRBV18 and TRBJ2-5; 8 bases match TRBD2. Sequencing was carried out using PBMCs. This TCR was sampled from an older woman in good health and CMV-seropositive. CDR3 in amino acids: CASLRKAGAQETQYF. The CDR3 DNA sequence: TGTGCCAGTTTACGGAAAGCGGGGGCGCAAGAGACCCAGTACTTC.